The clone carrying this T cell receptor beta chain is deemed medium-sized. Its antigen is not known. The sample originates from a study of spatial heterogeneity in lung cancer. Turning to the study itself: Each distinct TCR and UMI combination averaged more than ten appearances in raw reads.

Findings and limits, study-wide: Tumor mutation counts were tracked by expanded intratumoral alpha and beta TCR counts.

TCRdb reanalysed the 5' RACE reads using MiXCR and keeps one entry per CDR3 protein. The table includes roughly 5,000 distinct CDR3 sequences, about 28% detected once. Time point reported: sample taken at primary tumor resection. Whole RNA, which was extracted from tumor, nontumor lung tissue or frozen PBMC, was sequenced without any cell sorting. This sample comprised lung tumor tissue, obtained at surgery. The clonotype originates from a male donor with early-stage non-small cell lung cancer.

CDR3 DNA: TGTGCCAGCAGCCGCGGACAGGAGAACTATGGCTACACCTTC. Protein sequence: CASSRGQENYGYTF. The chain combines TRBV5-4 with TRBJ1-2, with 7 bases matching TRBD1. The germline gives CDR1 SGHNT, CDR2 YYREEE (reference sequence). V lost 4 bases and J lost 2; bases outside the gene matches: 5. This CDR3 is 14 amino acids long.